This T cell receptor (beta chain) stems from a study of blood T cell repertoires in COVID-19 (dated by TCRdb to 2019 to 2021). In the study overall: Samples covering the acute and convalescent phases of COVID-19 were provided by collaborators in the United States, Italy and Spain. The material from the prospective study consisted of cDNA or gDNA derived from T cells, B-cell-depleted T cells, or PBMCs. The dataset comprised deeply sampled blood TCRbeta repertoires from subjects exposed to, actively infected with, or recovered from COVID-19. A freely available public database, intended as a resource for researchers studying the immune response to SARS-CoV-2, is where the repertoires were released. The samples were drawn from two sources: the first 160 participants of the ongoing ImmuneRACE study, and about 1,300 subjects contributed by 6 global collaborators. Nearly every sample came with metadata listing a de-identified subject ID, COVID-19 status, age in years and sex. Where available, HLA class I and class II types were obtained from metadata supplied by the sample provider rather than from assay-based typing. The paper as a whole reports these results and caveats: Clinical and demographic metadata were provided uncurated, with the amount varying by source and participant.

TCRbeta CDR3 regions were amplified from genomic DNA by means of the immunoSEQ Assay, a bias-controlled multiplex PCR. Per the source publication's procedure: The number of nucleated cells in each sample was estimated from the amplification of reference gene primers within the assay. To quantify the absolute abundance of each unique TCRbeta CDR3 rearrangement, sequence reads were collapsed and filtered. For each sample, productive Simpson clonality was calculated by taking the square root of Simpson's diversity index across productive rearrangements. In TCRdb, the immuneACCESS table is reduced to in-frame sequences with V and J assigned. These tables do not hold every clone; where another copy was compared, an unresolved V gene accounts for under half, and the others remain unexplained. V, J and clone size derive from that table, while D and trimming were established from the DNA sequence. Counted in this sample were roughly 150,000 clones; about 77% of them appeared once. The ten largest clones capture less than 5.5% of the sample.

Points on this clone: It has no known antigen specificity. No qualities accompany the bases; no much larger clone lies one base away.

The collaborating institutions used their own protocols to collect whole blood in K2EDTA tubes. For TCRbeta analysis, collaborators shipped samples in one of three forms: frozen whole blood, isolated PBMCs, or DNA extracted from either of those sample types. Taken from cysteine to phenylalanine, the CDR3 has 15 residues. Just CDR3 DNA is preserved here, 45 bases in frame from base 1. Sequences SGHRS (CDR1) and YFSETQ (CDR2) are obtained from the germline V gene. Trimming at the junction amounts to 3 bases on V and 4 bases on J, and the germline ends lie 11 bases apart. The sequencing sample was made of peripheral blood. The sequence was obtained from a man aged 55-75 years with acute or convalescent COVID-19. The receptor chain draws on TRBV5-1 and TRBJ1-6; the D gene is possibly TRBD1, with 6 bases matching. The CDR3 reads CASSWTEPYNSPLHF. The DNA sequence is TGCGCCAGCAGCTGGACAGAGCCTTATAATTCACCCCTCCACTTT.